This T cell receptor beta chain comes out of a study of HIV-infected patients and healthy controls. MiXCR, applied by TCRdb to the 5' RACE reads, yields one record per CDR3 protein. The sample carries more than 60,000 distinct CDR3 sequences, roughly a fifth recorded once. This clonotype was seen many times. Germline lookup yields CDR1 KGHDR and CDR2 SFDVKD. There are 15 residues in the CDR3. The germline V and J ends were trimmed by 7 bases and 0 bases, with 12 bases remaining between them. The receptor's source is a human donor in good health. Sequenced material: CD4+ T cells from blood. This chain connects TRBV24-1 to TRBJ2-4, with D possibly TRBD2 on 5 matching bases. The CDR3 protein is CATRVPGLAKNIQYF. CDR3 DNA sequence: TGTGCCACCAGGGTTCCAGGACTAGCCAAAAACATTCAGTACTTC.